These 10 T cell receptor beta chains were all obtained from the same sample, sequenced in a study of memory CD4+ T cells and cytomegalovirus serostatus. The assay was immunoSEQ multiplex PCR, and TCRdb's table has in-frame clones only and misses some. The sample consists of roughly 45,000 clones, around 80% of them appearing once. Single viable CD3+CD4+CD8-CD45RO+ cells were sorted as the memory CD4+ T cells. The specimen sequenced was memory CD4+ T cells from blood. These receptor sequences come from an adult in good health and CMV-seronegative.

The CDR3 loop reads CASSQRGGGYEQYF. The DNA for the CDR3 is TGTGCCAGCAGCCAGAGAGGGGGAGGGTACGAGCAGTACTTC. The rearrangement links TRBV4-2 to TRBJ2-7, with D possibly TRBD2 on 7 matching bases. Between the trimmed V and J ends, which lost 3 bases and 4 bases, there was a span of 13 bases. This CDR3 has 14 residues. Germline values: CDR1 LGHNA, CDR2 YNFKEQ.

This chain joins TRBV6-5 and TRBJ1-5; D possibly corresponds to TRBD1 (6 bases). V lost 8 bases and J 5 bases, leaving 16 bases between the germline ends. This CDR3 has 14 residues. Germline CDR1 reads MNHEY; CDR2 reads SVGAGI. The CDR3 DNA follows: TGTGCCAGCTCCCAAAAAACAGGGTATCAGCCCCAGCATTTT. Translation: CASSQKTGYQPQHF.

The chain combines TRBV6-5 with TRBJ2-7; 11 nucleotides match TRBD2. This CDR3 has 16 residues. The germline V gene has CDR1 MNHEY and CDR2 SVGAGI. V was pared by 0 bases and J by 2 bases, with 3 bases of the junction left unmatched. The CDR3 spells CASSYSHSGRAYEQYF. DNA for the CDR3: TGTGCCAGCAGTTACTCCCATAGCGGGAGGGCCTACGAGCAGTACTTC.

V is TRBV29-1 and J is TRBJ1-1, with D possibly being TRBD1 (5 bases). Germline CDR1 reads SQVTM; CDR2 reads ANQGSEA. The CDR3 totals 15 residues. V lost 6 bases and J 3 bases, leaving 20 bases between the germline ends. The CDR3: CSVPRGHRGDTEAFF. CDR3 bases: TGCAGCGTCCCTCGGGGCCATCGTGGGGACACTGAAGCTTTCTTT.

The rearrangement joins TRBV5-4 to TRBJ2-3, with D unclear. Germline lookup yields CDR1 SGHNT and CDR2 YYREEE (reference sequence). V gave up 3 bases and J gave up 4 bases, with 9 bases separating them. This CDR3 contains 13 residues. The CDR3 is CASSSVGPDTQYF. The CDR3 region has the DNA TGTGCCAGCAGCTCGGTCGGCCCAGATACGCAGTATTTT. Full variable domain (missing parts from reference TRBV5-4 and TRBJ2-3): ETGVTQSPTHLIKTRGQQVTLRCSSQSGHNTVSWYQQALGQGPQFIFQYYREEENGRGNFPPRFSGLQFPNYSSELNVNALELDDSALYLCASSSVGPDTQYFGPGTRLTVL.

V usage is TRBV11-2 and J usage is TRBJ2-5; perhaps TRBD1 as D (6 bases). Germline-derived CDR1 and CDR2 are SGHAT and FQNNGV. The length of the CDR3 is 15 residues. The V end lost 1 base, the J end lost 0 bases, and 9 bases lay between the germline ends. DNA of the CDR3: TGTGCCAGCAGCTTAGGGACAGTGTACCAAGAGACCCAGTACTTC. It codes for CASSLGTVYQETQYF.

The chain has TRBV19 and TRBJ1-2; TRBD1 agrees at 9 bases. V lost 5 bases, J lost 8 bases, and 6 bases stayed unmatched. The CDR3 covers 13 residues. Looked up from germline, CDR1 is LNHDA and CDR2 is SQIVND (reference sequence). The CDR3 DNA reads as TGTGCCAGTAGTCCGGGACAGGGCGAAGGCTACACCTTC. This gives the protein CASSPGQGEGYTF.

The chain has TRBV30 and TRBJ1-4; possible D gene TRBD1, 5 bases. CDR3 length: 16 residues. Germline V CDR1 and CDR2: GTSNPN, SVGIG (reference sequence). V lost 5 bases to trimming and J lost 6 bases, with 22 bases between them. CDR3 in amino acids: CAWAATQWGLDEKLFF. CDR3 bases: TGTGCCTGGGCGGCTACACAGTGGGGGTTGGATGAAAAACTGTTTTTT. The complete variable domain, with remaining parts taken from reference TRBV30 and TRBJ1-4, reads SQTIHQWPATLVQPVGSPLSLECTVEGTSNPNLYWYRQAAGRGLQLLFYSVGIGQISSEVPQNLSASRPQDRQFILSSKKLLLSDSGFYLCAWAATQWGLDEKLFFGSGTQLSVL.

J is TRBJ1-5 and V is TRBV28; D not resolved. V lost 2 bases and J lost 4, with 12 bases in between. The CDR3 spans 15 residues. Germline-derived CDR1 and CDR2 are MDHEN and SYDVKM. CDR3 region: CASSLTGLGNQPQHF. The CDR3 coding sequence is TGTGCCAGCAGTTTAACTGGGTTGGGAAATCAGCCCCAGCATTTT. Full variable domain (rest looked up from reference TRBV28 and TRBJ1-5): DVKVTQSSRYLVKRTGEKVFLECVQDMDHENMFWYRQDPGLGLRLIYFSYDVKMKEKGDIPEGYSVSREKKERFSLILESASTNQTSMYLCASSLTGLGNQPQHFGDGTRLSIL.

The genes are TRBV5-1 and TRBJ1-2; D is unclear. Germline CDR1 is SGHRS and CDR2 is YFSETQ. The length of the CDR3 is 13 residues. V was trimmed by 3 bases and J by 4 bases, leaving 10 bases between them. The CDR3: CASSSEGPYGYTF. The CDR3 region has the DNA TGCGCCAGCAGCTCAGAAGGACCCTATGGCTACACCTTC.